A few counts support the clone carrying this T cell receptor (beta chain). Its antigen is unidentified. The data were obtained in a study of tumor and adjacent non-tumor tissue in lung cancer. Across the whole study: Samples averaged approximately 3.9 million productive TCRbeta reads each. Overall study findings and caveats: Tumor tissue had significantly higher TCR diversity than normal lung.

RNA was extracted from bulk tissue without any cell sorting. Trimming cost V 7 bases and J 6 bases, with 19 bases left between them. Germline CDR1 is SQVTM and CDR2 is ANQGSEA. CDR3 length: 14 amino acids. The library came from three nested PCR rounds adapted from ARM-PCR protocols. TCRdb reprocessed the multiplex PCR reads with MiXCR, giving one entry per CDR3 protein. Here the sample spans more than 95,000 distinct CDR3 sequences, 60% to 70% being singletons. The genes are TRBV29-1 and TRBJ2-1, with D possibly matching TRBD1 (7 bases). The sample taken for sequencing was lung tumor tissue. This TCR came from a man aged 25-40 years with non-small cell lung cancer. The CDR3 region has the DNA TGCAGCGCCCGGAGGGGGCCCGAAGGCAATGAGCAGTTCTTC. Its translation: CSARRGPEGNEQFF.